These T cell receptor beta chains were read from a single sample in a study of blood T cell repertoires in COVID-19. Assay: immunoSEQ multiplex PCR; the TCRdb copy retains only in-frame clones and omits some. The sample comprises 150,000 or so clones, roughly 84% of which are singletons, and 6.5% to 9% rests with the top ten. The sequenced material came from peripheral blood. The source is a woman aged 45 to 65 in a cohort sampled during active or convalescent COVID-19. The CDR3 runs from the conserved cysteine through the conserved F or W. A D gene is named only where the DNA matches it firmly. The size of a clone is reported for some rows only, either as once, few or many, or as a class for expanded clones.

.	TRBV12-3/TRBV12-4	TRBJ2-3	.	13	TGTGCCAGCAGTCCGCGCCCGACAGATACGCAGTATTTT	CASSPRPTDTQYF
.	TRBV2	TRBJ2-7	few	12	TGTGCCAGCATGCGGAGCTCCTACGAGCAGTACTTC	CASMRSSYEQYF
.	TRBV11-1	TRBJ2-7	.	16	TGTGCCAGCAGCTTAGCGCCAGGACTGGGCTCCTACGAGCAGTACTTC	CASSLAPGLGSYEQYF
TRBD1	TRBV5-5	TRBJ2-7	.	12	TGTGCCAGCAGCAGAGGGGGCGACGAGCAGTACTTC	CASSRGGDEQYF
.	TRBV19	TRBJ1-5	.	13	TGTGCCAGTAGTATTTCGTTCAATCAGCCCCAGCATTTT	CASSISFNQPQHF
TRBD1	TRBV5-1	TRBJ2-5	.	14	TGCGCCAGCAGCCAGGGGACAGACGAAGAGACCCAGTACTTC	CASSQGTDEETQYF
TRBD1	TRBV7-9	TRBJ1-1	.	16	TGTGCCAGCAGCTTTAGAGGGGGCCTGGGGGGCACTGAAGCTTTCTTT	CASSFRGGLGGTEAFF
TRBD1	TRBV24-1	TRBJ1-2	.	14	TGTGCCACCAAGGCGTCGACAGGGTCCGGAGGCTACACCTTC	CATKASTGSGGYTF
.	TRBV6-1	TRBJ1-3	.	15	TGTGCCAGCAGTGATTATGGAGGAACTGGAAACACCATATATTTT	CASSDYGGTGNTIYF
TRBD2	TRBV10-3	TRBJ2-3	.	18	TGTGCCATCAGTGAGTCGAAACTAGCGGGGGGACTAACAGATACGCAGTATTTT	CAISESKLAGGLTDTQYF
.	TRBV19	TRBJ2-6	.	15	TGTGCCAGTAGTATTTTTATCTCTGGGGCCAACGTCCTGACTTTC	CASSIFISGANVLTF
TRBD2	TRBV7-8	TRBJ2-2	.	17	TGTGCCAGCAGCTTAAGGGAGGGTTTGCGAATCACCGGGGAGCTGTTTTTT	CASSLREGLRITGELFF
.	TRBV19	TRBJ2-3	.	15	TGTGCCAGTAGTATTGGAACACTACCCACAGATACGCAGTATTTT	CASSIGTLPTDTQYF
TRBD2	TRBV18	TRBJ2-1	.	13	TGTGCCAGCTCACGCGGACTAGAAAATGAGCAGTTCTTC	CASSRGLENEQFF
.	TRBV29-1	TRBJ1-5	.	13	TGCAGCGTGGTAACAGAAGCCAATCAGCCCCAGCATTTT	CSVVTEANQPQHF
.	TRBV24-1	TRBJ1-5	few	17	TGTGCCACCAGTGATTTGTTTCATGGGGGCGTCAATCAGCCCCAGCATTTT	CATSDLFHGGVNQPQHF
TRBD2	TRBV7-9	TRBJ2-1	.	16	TGTGCCAGCAGTCTCCCGGGACTAGCGGACTACAATGAGCAGTTCTTC	CASSLPGLADYNEQFF
.	TRBV2	TRBJ1-2	once	13	TGTGCCAGCAACACAGGGACTAACTATGGCTACACCTTC	CASNTGTNYGYTF
TRBD1	TRBV7-8	TRBJ1-2	.	14	TGTGCCAGCAGCCCAGTTCAGGGGGCTAATGGCTACACCTTC	CASSPVQGANGYTF
.	TRBV5-1	TRBJ1-1	.	16	TGCGCCAGCAGCCCGGGAGGGACCCGAAGTAACACTGAAGCTTTCTTT	CASSPGGTRSNTEAFF
TRBD2	TRBV5-1	TRBJ2-3	.	17	TGCGCCAGCAGCTTGGGTAGCGGGGGGTCTAGCACAGATACGCAGTATTTT	CASSLGSGGSSTDTQYF
.	TRBV29-1	TRBJ2-7	.	15	TGCAGCGTTGAATGGTGGGCAGAAGACGACTACGAGCAGTACTTC	CSVEWWAEDDYEQYF
.	TRBV3-1/TRBV3-2	TRBJ1-4	.	18	TGTGCCAGCAGCCAAGAGAGTCGCAGGGAGGACTATAATGAAAAACTGTTTTTT	CASSQESRREDYNEKLFF
.	TRBV7-9	TRBJ2-7	.	15	TGTGCCAGCGCCCCGCGGCGGACAGACTCCTACGAGCAGTACTTC	CASAPRRTDSYEQYF
TRBD2	TRBV3-1/TRBV3-2	TRBJ2-3	.	17	TGTGCCAGCAGCCAAGACCTCTGGCGGGGGGACACAGATACGCAGTATTTT	CASSQDLWRGDTDTQYF
.	TRBV9	TRBJ1-2	.	14	TGTGCCAGCAGCGTGACAGGAGCTAACTATGGCTACACCTTC	CASSVTGANYGYTF
TRBD1	TRBV7-2	TRBJ2-3	.	14	TGTGCCAGCAGCTTAGACAGGGGGCGAGATACGCAGTATTTT	CASSLDRGRDTQYF
.	TRBV3-1/TRBV3-2	TRBJ1-2	.	13	TGTGCCAGCAGCCAAGGGCAGGCGTATGGCTACACCTTC	CASSQGQAYGYTF
TRBD1	TRBV19	TRBJ1-5	.	16	TGTGCCAGTAGTAGAGGGACAGGACGGGACGGTCAGCCCCAGCATTTT	CASSRGTGRDGQPQHF
.	TRBV7-9	TRBJ2-5	.	12	TGTGCCAGCAGCCCCCAGGCAGAGACCCAGTACTTC	CASSPQAETQYF
.	TRBV2	TRBJ1-4	few	15	TGTGCCAGCAGTGAAGCCGGGGGAGCATATGAAAAACTGTTTTTT	CASSEAGGAYEKLFF
TRBD1	TRBV19	TRBJ1-5	.	17	TGTGCCAGTAGTACAGGGACAGGGTGGAATAGCAATCAGCCCCAGCATTTT	CASSTGTGWNSNQPQHF
.	TRBV19	TRBJ1-6	.	13	TGTGCCAGTAGTATCCCGGGTTACTCACCCCTCCACTTT	CASSIPGYSPLHF
TRBD1	TRBV9	TRBJ1-2	.	15	TGTGCCAGCAGCCCATCCGGGACAGGAAACTATGGCTACACCTTC	CASSPSGTGNYGYTF
.	TRBV12-3/TRBV12-4	TRBJ2-7	.	13	TGTGCCATCTCACAGGGCAGTTCCTACGAGCAGTACTTC	CAISQGSSYEQYF
.	TRBV7-9	TRBJ1-4	.	12	TGTGCCAGCAGCCACGACCGGGGGGAACTGTTTTTT	CASSHDRGELFF
TRBD1	TRBV12-3/TRBV12-4	TRBJ1-5	.	11	TGTGCCAGCAGTTGGGGGACAGCCCAGCATTTT	CASSWGTAQHF
.	TRBV28	TRBJ2-7	.	13	TGTGCCAGCAGTTTTTCTGGGCCCTACGAGCAGTACTTC	CASSFSGPYEQYF
.	TRBV24-1	TRBJ2-5	.	15	TGTGCCACAACCTTCGACTCGCGGAATAAAGAGACCCAGTACTTC	CATTFDSRNKETQYF
.	TRBV20-1	TRBJ1-5	.	16	TGCAGTGCGAGTCTTTTTGGGCAGTTAGACAATCAGCCCCAGCATTTT	CSASLFGQLDNQPQHF